The clone carrying this TCR beta chain was detected only once. What it binds is unknown. TCRdb's table, derived via immunoSEQ multiplex PCR, lists solely in-frame clones and lacks some. The table records about 590,000 clones, about 95% of them present only once. Cells designated naive CD8 were CD45RO-negative and were positively selected for CCR7, with terminally differentiated effector memory CD45RA+ cells excluded. Caucasian adults living in Nashville, Tennessee, provided all samples. This sample is part of a study of shared clonotypes between healthy human individuals. Germline V gene lookup returns CDR1 MDHEN and CDR2 SYDVKM. V lost 4 bases to trimming and J lost 7 bases, with 10 bases between them. This CDR3 region has 12 residues. Study conclusions and caveats: Generation of non-shared clonotypes was less probable than generation of clonotypes shared by all four donors. Memory subsets generally showed smaller estimated richness than naive subsets did.

V is TRBV28 and J is TRBJ1-1, with D possibly being TRBD1 (5 bases). What was sequenced was naive CD8+ T cells sorted from blood. The sequence was collected from a woman aged 25 to 39 in good health. Here the CDR3 reads CASSSWGGEAFF. CDR3 coding DNA: TGTGCCAGCAGTTCTTGGGGGGGTGAAGCTTTCTTT.